This record covers a single T cell receptor beta chain. Germline CDR1 and CDR2: SGHRS and YFSETQ. This CDR3 comprises 15 residues. The V segment lost 2 bases and the J segment 5 bases; nucleotides outside the gene matches: 8. This sample is drawn from a study of cytomegalovirus exposure and HLA in healthy donors. 13 Jbeta primers and 60 Vbeta primers were used for the PCR. The protocol was immunoSEQ multiplex PCR, while the TCRdb copy is restricted to in-frame clones and leaves out a portion. Of hundreds of thousands of clones listed, approximately 84% are singletons. The receptor was isolated from a woman aged 40 to 50 in good health and CMV-seronegative. Source material: PBMCs. The chain joins TRBV5-1 to TRBJ2-7, with TRBD1 matching 9 bases. The CDR3 loop is CASSFRDRASDEQYF. CDR3 DNA sequence: TGCGCCAGCAGCTTCCGGGACAGGGCTTCCGACGAGCAGTACTTC.